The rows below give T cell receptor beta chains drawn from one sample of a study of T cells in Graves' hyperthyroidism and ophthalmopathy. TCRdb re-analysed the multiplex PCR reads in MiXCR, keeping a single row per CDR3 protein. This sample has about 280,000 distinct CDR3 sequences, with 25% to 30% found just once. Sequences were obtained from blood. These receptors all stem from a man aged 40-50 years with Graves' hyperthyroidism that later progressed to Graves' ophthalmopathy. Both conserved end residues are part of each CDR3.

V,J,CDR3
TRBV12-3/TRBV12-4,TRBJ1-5,CASSLGQGASQPQHF
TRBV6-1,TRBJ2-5,CASSGGQWYQETQYF
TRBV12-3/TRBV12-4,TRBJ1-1,CATRRGEGTEAFF
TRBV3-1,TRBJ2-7,CASSQEDRQYF
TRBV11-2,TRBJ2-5,CASSLTTGPSRVVVTQYF
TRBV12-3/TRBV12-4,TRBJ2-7,CASSLSSRTYEQYF
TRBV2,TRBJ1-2,CASSEDRGQSGYTF
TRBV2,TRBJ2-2,CASTWDRTGELFF
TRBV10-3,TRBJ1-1,CAISAPNRASITEAFF
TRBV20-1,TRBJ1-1,CSAREGGNTEAFF
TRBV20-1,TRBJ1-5,CSARDPTDSNQPQHF
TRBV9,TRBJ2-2,CASSVEGFSGSLSGELFF
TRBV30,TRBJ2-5,CAWSRETQYF
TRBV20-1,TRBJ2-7,CSARQGTPPPYEQYF
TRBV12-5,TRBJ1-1,CASGDPPGQANTEAFF
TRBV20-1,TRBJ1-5,CSASLVRDQPQHF
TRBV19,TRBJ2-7,CASETSGGNEQYF
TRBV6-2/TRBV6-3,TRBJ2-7,CASEGDSYEQYF
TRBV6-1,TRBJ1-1,CASIPTGGLTEAFF
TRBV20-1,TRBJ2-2,CSARRSGTTGELFF